The clone carrying this TCR beta chain was seen more than once but under ten times. One junction end disagrees with the germline gene, perhaps due to a read error. CDR3 size: 17 residues. CDR1 LGHDT and CDR2 YNNKEL come from the germline V gene (reference sequence). The data originate from a study of T cells after yellow fever vaccination. Study-wide background: SMART-Seq v4 Ultra Low Input prepared the low-cell-number fractions.

The study's findings and limits: The CD4 and CD8 compartments had a small share of their clonotypes in common. After the booster, over 95% of CD4 and roughly nine tenths of CD8 primary-response clones were re-detected.

TCRdb re-called the 5' RACE reads with MiXCR, one entry per CDR3 protein. The sample has about 4,500 distinct CDR3 sequences, roughly 8% seen once. V usage is TRBV3-1 and J usage is TRBJ1-1; D may be TRBD1 (6 bases). Sample: PBMCs, either bulk or a sorted T-cell subset (CD4+, CD8+, memory, or dextramer-sorted; not recorded which), taken about 41 days after the first yellow fever vaccination. The sequence came from a man aged 18 to 30 who received the YFV17D yellow fever vaccine. This CDR3 reads CASTQRWPRGWNTEAFF. CDR3 DNA: TGTGCCAGCACCCAACGTTGGCCAAGGGGGTGGAACACTGAAGCTTTCTTT.